The 9 T cell receptor beta chains in this list originate from one sample, sequenced in a study of beta chain features in type 1 diabetes. Overall study findings and caveats: Type 1 diabetes patients had moderately but significantly shorter TCRB CDR3s in all four CD4+ subsets.

The study reverse transcribed the entire isolated RNA, so it sequenced expressed TCRB transcripts. This table comes from immunoSEQ multiplex PCR, and its TCRdb copy is limited to in-frame clones, with some not included. This table has about 340,000 clones, roughly 13% appearing once. Which antigens these TCRs recognize remains unknown. Sequencing was performed on naive CD4+ T cells from blood. These receptors all stem from a woman younger than 30 with type 1 diabetes.

The chain uses TRBV29-1 and TRBJ1-1, with D unresolved. Germline V lookup: CDR1 SQVTM, CDR2 ANQGSEA. V was cut by 3 bases and J by 4 bases, with 18 bases left in between. CDR3 length: 15 residues. CDR3 protein: CSVERFGEGGTEAFF. The DNA of the CDR3 is TGCAGCGTTGAGAGGTTTGGGGAGGGCGGCACTGAAGCTTTCTTT. Combining the CDR3 with reference TRBV29-1 and TRBJ1-1 gives the whole variable domain SAVISQKPSRDICQRGTSLTIQCQVDSQVTMMFWYRQQPGQSLTLIATANQGSEATYESGFVIDKFPISRPNLTFSTLTVSNMSPEDSSIYLCSVERFGEGGTEAFFGQGTRLTVV.

This clone has just a few counts. V and J are TRBV19 and TRBJ2-1; 8 bases match TRBD2. Germline V lookup: CDR1 LNHDA, CDR2 SQIVND (reference sequence). V lost 3 bases, J lost 5 bases, and 3 bases stayed unmatched. The CDR3 is 14 residues long. The CDR3 sequence is CASSILAGDNEQFF. The CDR3, as DNA: TGTGCCAGTAGTATCCTAGCGGGCGACAATGAGCAGTTCTTC.

The chain links TRBV28 to TRBJ1-1; perhaps TRBD1 as D (6 bases). The CDR3 is 12 amino acids. Trimming removed 8 bases from V and 4 bases from J, with 11 bases in between. Looked up from germline, CDR1 is MDHEN and CDR2 is SYDVKM. CDR3 DNA: TGTGCCAGCGCCAGGGGTAGCACTGAAGCTTTCTTT. Translating gives CASARGSTEAFF.

The chain combines TRBV6-5 with TRBJ2-5, with 7 bases fitting TRBD1. The CDR3 covers 15 residues. CDR1 MNHEY and CDR2 SVGAGI come from the germline V gene. V dropped 7 bases and J dropped 5; count of bases not matched to a gene: 13. DNA for the CDR3: TGTGCCAGCACCCAACAGACAGGGTTTGCGGAGACCCAGTACTTC. Residues: CASTQQTGFAETQYF.

This clone was observed a few times. The genes are TRBV2 and TRBJ2-3, with 10 bases identical to TRBD2. Germline CDR1 and CDR2: SNHLY and FYNNEI. Germline trimming cut 8 bases from V and 3 bases from J; bases unmatched to any gene: 5. The CDR3 has 14 residues. CDR3 in DNA: TGTGCCAGCTCGGGACTAGCGCGGACAGATACGCAGTATTTT. This gives the protein CASSGLARTDTQYF.

This clone occurred a few times. The chain employs TRBV2 and TRBJ2-2, with TRBD1 as a possible D gene (6 bases). V lost 8 bases, J lost 4 bases, and 23 bases lay in between. The CDR3 contains 17 residues. The germline V gene has CDR1 SNHLY and CDR2 FYNNEI. CDR3 coding DNA: TGTGCCAGCGTTGATGCCTCTACAGGGTCGGGCACCGGGGAGCTGTTTTTT. As protein: CASVDASTGSGTGELFF.

This chain joins TRBV10-3 and TRBJ1-5, with D perhaps matching TRBD1 (5 bases). The germline V and J ends were trimmed by 4 bases and 0 bases, with 13 bases remaining between them. The CDR3 runs to 16 residues. Looked up from germline, CDR1 is ENHRY and CDR2 is SYGVKD. The CDR3 DNA reads as TGTGCCATCAGTGGTGGACACCACCTTAGCAATCAGCCCCAGCATTTT. It encodes CAISGGHHLSNQPQHF.

The chain carries TRBV28 and TRBJ2-4; 9 bases are shared with TRBD1. J lost 3 bases, V lost 5 bases, and 5 bases had no gene match. Germline assignment: CDR1 MDHEN and CDR2 SYDVKM. CDR3 size: 15 residues. CDR3 coding DNA: TGTGCCAGCAGTGCGACAGGGGGTGACAAAAACATTCAGTACTTC. The encoded protein is CASSATGGDKNIQYF.

This clone was counted only a few times. V gene TRBV19 combines with J gene TRBJ2-1, with 8 bases aligning to TRBD2. The CDR3 is 13 residues long. The germline V gene encodes CDR1 LNHDA and CDR2 SQIVND (reference sequence). The ends lost 7 bases at V and 6 bases at J; junction bases unmatched: 5. CDR3 DNA sequence: TGTGCCAGTATGGAGCGGGAGTTCAATGAGCAGTTCTTC. Translation gives CASMEREFNEQFF.